The entry that follows covers one TCR beta chain sequence. The record originates from a study of blood T cell repertoires in COVID-19. Study information: The samples span acute and convalescent COVID-19 from the United States, Italy and Spain.

Sequencing used immunoSEQ multiplex PCR; TCRdb keeps in-frame clones, though not all of them. The top ten hold approximately 12% of the sample, which has 200,000 to 250,000 clones, nearly 90% seen once. The CDR3 has 17 amino acids. This receptor was taken from a young woman who had recovered from COVID-19. Specimen: peripheral blood. V is TRBV21-1 and J is TRBJ2-7; the table names TRBD2, a call not compared with the DNA. TRBV21-1 is marked as a pseudogene. The CDR3 sequence is CASSKALLDGVNYEQYF. The CDR3 coding sequence is TGTGCCAGCAGCAAAGCGCTCCTAGACGGAGTAAACTACGAGCAGTACTTC.